The 21 T cell receptor beta chains given below trace back to one sample, sequenced in a study of cytomegalovirus exposure and HLA in healthy donors. Use of 60 Vbeta and 13 Jbeta primers characterized the PCR. The repertoire was sequenced with immunoSEQ multiplex PCR; TCRdb's copy has only in-frame clones and lacks some. The sample has 200,000 or so clones, around 80% seen once. The sample was PBMCs. Source of these receptors: a woman aged 18-29 years in good health and CMV-seropositive.

The table lists this clone with a count of one. This sequence joins TRBV15 and TRBJ2-7; tentative D call: TRBD2 (6 bases). The germline V gene encodes CDR1 LNHNV and CDR2 YYDKDF (reference sequence). This CDR3 has 13 residues. The V gene lost 5 bases and the J gene lost 2 bases, with 10 bases spanning the gap. CDR3 sequence reads: CATSGGATYEQYV. The CDR3 DNA reads TGTGCCACCAGCGGAGGGGCGACCTACGAGCAGTACGTC.

This chain uses TRBV7-3 with TRBJ2-6; D ambiguous. The germline V gene has CDR1 SGHTA and CDR2 FQGTGA. CDR3 length equals 18 residues. The V end lost 1 base, the J end lost 0 bases, and 13 bases lay between the germline ends. CDR3 nucleotides: TGTGCCAGCAGCTTAAATCCAACACCAAGCTCTGGGGCCAACGTCCTGACTTTC. Its translation is CASSLNPTPSSGANVLTF.

This chain links TRBV5-6 with TRBJ2-5; D perhaps matches TRBD2 (7 bases). The CDR3 totals 16 residues. Germline V gives CDR1 SGHDT, CDR2 YYEEEE. V was trimmed by 4 bases and J by 1 base, leaving 17 bases between them. The CDR3 nucleotides read TGTGCCAGCAGCCCGGGCGGGGCGGGGGCCCAAGAGACCCAGTACTTC. Its protein product is CASSPGGAGAQETQYF. The whole variable domain, filled in from reference TRBV5-6 and TRBJ2-5, reads DAGVTQSPTHLIKTRGQQVTLRCSPKSGHDTVSWYQQALGQGPQFIFQYYEEEERQRGNFPDRFSGHQFPNYSSELNVNALLLGDSALYLCASSPGGAGAQETQYFGPGTRLLVL.

The chain couples TRBV7-2 to TRBJ2-1; 11 positions match TRBD2. After removal of 7 bases from V and 7 bases from J, the junction contained 12 bases not matched to a gene. The CDR3 totals 16 residues. Per the germline V gene, CDR1 is SGHTA and CDR2 is FQGNSA. The DNA of the CDR3 is TGTGCCAGCAATAGGGCCGGGACTAGCGGATTAAATGAGCAGTTCTTC. This gives the protein CASNRAGTSGLNEQFF.

A note on this clone: The junction and the germline gene differ at one end; a read error may be behind it. This sequence joins TRBV5-8 and TRBJ2-6, with D possibly being TRBD1 (5 bases). There are 16 residues in the CDR3. In germline, CDR1 is SGHTS, CDR2 YDEGEE. The CDR3 is CASSHYRTSGANGLTF. CDR3 sequence (DNA): TGTGCCAGCAGCCACTACAGGACCTCTGGGGCCAACGGCCTGACTTTC.

Only one count was recorded for this clone. The J gene is TRBJ1-1, the V gene TRBV4-3; 9 bases fit TRBD1. Per germline, CDR1 LGHNA and CDR2 YSLEER. The ends lost 3 bases at V and 1 base at J; junction bases unmatched: 0. The CDR3 sequence is 14 residues long. The CDR3 here is CASSQDRGNTEAFF. The CDR3 region has the DNA TGCGCCAGCAGCCAGGACAGGGGGAACACTGAAGCTTTCTTT.

J is TRBJ1-2 and V is TRBV29-1; TRBD1 agrees at 12 bases. J gave up 8 bases and V 6 bases, and 7 bases lay outside the gene matches. The CDR3 consists of 13 residues. Looked up from germline, CDR1 is SQVTM and CDR2 is ANQGSEA. CDR3 protein: CSVDGTGGWGYTF. DNA of the CDR3: TGCAGCGTCGACGGGACAGGGGGCTGGGGCTACACCTTC.

The chain couples TRBV6-5 to TRBJ2-1; D uncertain. Germline V gene lookup returns CDR1 MNHEY and CDR2 SVGAGI. The CDR3 spans 15 residues. V shed 5 bases and J shed 0 bases, with 11 bases lying between them. CDR3: CASSPRFSSYNEQFF. The CDR3, as DNA: TGTGCCAGCAGTCCCCGTTTCAGCTCCTACAATGAGCAGTTCTTC.

The J gene is TRBJ2-1, the V gene TRBV27; a weak D match, TRBD2 (6 bases). V lost 5 bases and J lost 9, with 14 bases in between. The CDR3 totals 13 residues. Germline V CDR1 and CDR2: MNHEY, SMNVEV (reference sequence). DNA for the CDR3: TGTGCCAGCAGTACCGGGACTCGGGGTGAGCAGTTCTTC. Its protein product is CASSTGTRGEQFF.

The chain is built from TRBV2 and TRBJ2-3; D not resolved. CDR1 is SNHLY and CDR2 is FYNNEI in the germline V gene. The CDR3 has 14 amino acids. V lost 10 bases to trimming and J lost 5 bases, with 19 bases between them. The CDR3, as DNA: TGTGCCACCAATAACGAACAGTCCAGAGATACGCAGTATTTT. Amino acid sequence: CATNNEQSRDTQYF.

The chain has TRBV7-9 and TRBJ1-2; D ambiguous. The V gene's germline CDR1 is SEHNR and CDR2 FQNEAQ (reference sequence). The CDR3 totals 14 residues. V was clipped by 5 bases and J by 4 bases, with 14 bases between them. CDR3 protein: CASSPGLDFYGYTF. The CDR3 nucleotides are TGTGCCAGCAGCCCAGGACTGGACTTCTATGGCTACACCTTC.

The chain carries TRBV6-1 and TRBJ1-1, with D unresolved. CDR1 is MNHNS, CDR2 SASEGT, per germline. V was cut by 6 bases and J by 12 bases, with 8 bases left in between. This CDR3 has 9 residues. The CDR3, as DNA: TGTGCCAGCAGCCCGAGCACTTTCTTT. Translated, it gives CASSPSTFF.

About this clone: The same CDR3 can be traced to other DNA sequences in this sample. The chain links TRBV7-8 to TRBJ2-7; possibly TRBD1 for D (6 bases). From germline, CDR1 is SGHVS and CDR2 FQNEAQ. V lost 3 bases and J lost 3, with 9 bases in between. The CDR3 length is 13 residues. The CDR3 DNA is TGTGCCAGCAGCTTGACAGGATTCTACGAGCAGTACGTC. Its protein product is CASSLTGFYEQYV.

The chain employs TRBV30 and TRBJ1-6, with D hard to call. The CDR3 is 14 amino acids. V lost 1 base, J lost 2 bases, and 6 bases lay in between. Germline V gives CDR1 GTSNPN, CDR2 SVGIG (reference sequence). The CDR3 DNA reads as TGTGCCTGGAGTGCGCGTCCCTATAATTCACCCCTCCACTTT. Protein product: CAWSARPYNSPLHF.

The chain links TRBV2 to TRBJ2-4; weak D call: TRBD2 (6 bases). The V gene lost 4 bases and the J gene lost 1 base, with 17 bases spanning the gap. Germline V gene data show CDR1 as SNHLY and CDR2 as FYNNEI. The CDR3 is 17 residues long. CDR3 bases: TGTGCCAGCAGTGTACCAGGACTAAGAGGGGCCAAAAACATTCAGTACTTC. Protein product: CASSVPGLRGAKNIQYF.

This clone was counted once. V is TRBV6-1 and J is TRBJ2-1; weak D call: TRBD2 (6 bases). Germline assignment: CDR1 MNHNS and CDR2 SASEGT. The CDR3 is made up of 15 amino acids. V lost 8 bases and J 3 bases, leaving 17 bases between the germline ends. The chain's CDR3 is CASAGGGGSYNEQFF. Written as DNA, the CDR3 is TGTGCCAGCGCCGGGGGTGGGGGGAGCTACAATGAGCAGTTCTTC.

This clone was observed once. This chain uses TRBV6-5 with TRBJ1-6; 8 nucleotides match TRBD1. The V gene's germline CDR1 is MNHEY and CDR2 SVGAGI. This CDR3 region has 14 residues. V shed 6 bases and J 4 bases; nucleotides not matched to a gene: 2. In nucleotides, the CDR3 is TGTGCCAGCAGCCGGGACAGGTATAATTCACCCCTCCACTTT. Protein product: CASSRDRYNSPLHF.

The CDR3 sequence is CASSLAQGTNQPQHF. In nucleotides, the CDR3 is TGTGCCAGCAGCTTAGCGCAGGGAACCAATCAGCCCCAGCATTTT. The chain employs TRBV7-9 and TRBJ1-5, with D perhaps TRBD1 (5 bases). Germline V gene lookup returns CDR1 SEHNR and CDR2 FQNEAQ (reference sequence). V was cut by 0 bases and J by 3 bases, with 9 bases left in between. The CDR3 consists of 15 residues.

CDR3 sequence: CSTELASGTQYF. Here the CDR3 DNA reads TGCAGCACCGAACTAGCGTCGGGGACCCAGTACTTC. The chain carries TRBV29-1 and TRBJ2-5; TRBD2 aligns across 7 bases. The CDR3 runs 12 residues. The J segment lost 7 bases and the V segment lost 8 bases, leaving 10 bases of the junction unmatched. CDR1 and CDR2 (germline): SQVTM, ANQGSEA.

As concerns this clone: At the DNA level, this CDR3 is encoded by other sequences in the same sample as well. This sequence joins TRBV30 and TRBJ1-6, with D maybe TRBD1 (5 bases). CDR3 length: 13 residues. Trimming left V 0 bases short and J 7 bases short, with 7 bases between. The germline gives CDR1 GTSNPN, CDR2 SVGIG (reference sequence). In DNA form, the CDR3 reads TGTGCCTGGAGTGTGGCAGGGAATTCACCCCTCCACTTT. Protein: CAWSVAGNSPLHF.

The J gene is TRBJ2-7, the V gene TRBV15; 8 nucleotides match TRBD1. Losses at the gene ends were 4 bases for V and 4 bases for J; bases not matched to a gene: 6. Germline V CDR1 and CDR2: LNHNV, YYDKDF (reference sequence). CDR3 length: 14 amino acids. CDR3 in amino acids: CATSIDRGLYEQYV. Here the CDR3 DNA reads TGTGCCACCAGCATCGACAGGGGATTGTACGAGCAGTACGTC.